This entry is about one TCR beta chain. Methods used by the authors: Using reference gene primer amplification, nucleated cell counts were estimated. Assay: immunoSEQ multiplex PCR; the TCRdb copy retains only in-frame clones and omits some. V and J calls and clone size come straight from that table; D and trimming were deduced from the DNA. The sample has around 170,000 clones, roughly 80% seen once. The entry originates in a study of blood T cell repertoires in COVID-19. Study summary: Sites in the United States, Italy and Spain provided acute and convalescent COVID-19 samples. Sources were T cells, B-cell-depleted T cells, or PBMCs; the material itself was cDNA or gDNA.

The V gene's germline CDR1 is LGHDT and CDR2 YNNKEL (reference sequence). The CDR3 runs to 14 residues. Trimming took 3 bases from V and 2 from J, leaving 10 bases between them. The rearrangement joins TRBV3-1 (or the pseudogene TRBV3-2) to TRBJ2-5; a weak D match, TRBD2 (6 bases). This receptor was taken from a man aged 18 to 29 with active or convalescent COVID-19. Specimen: peripheral blood. The DNA for the CDR3 is TGTGCCAGCAGCCACCGGGGAGGTCAAGAGACCCAGTACTTC. Amino acid sequence: CASSHRGGQETQYF.